One TCR beta chain is described in this entry. This entry comes from a study of blood T cell repertoires in COVID-19. Study overall: COVID-19 samples collected from the United States, Italy and Spain covered acute and convalescent phases. The analysed material was cDNA or gDNA that came from T cells, B-cell-depleted T cells, or PBMCs.

Original data processing: Amplifying reference gene primers gave estimates of nucleated cell counts. Data came from immunoSEQ multiplex PCR; TCRdb stores just in-frame clones and leaves some out. That table furnishes V, J and clone size, whereas the DNA furnished D and trimming. In the table there are around 92,000 clones, about 82% of which are singletons. Sequenced input: peripheral blood. This TCR derives from a human donor in a cohort sampled during active COVID-19.

The CDR3 here is CASTKEGLAGTSSYEQYF. CDR3 bases: TGTGCCAGTACCAAAGAGGGACTAGCGGGAACAAGCTCCTACGAGCAGTACTTC. The chain uses TRBV19 and TRBJ2-7; 13 nucleotides line up with TRBD2. CDR3 length: 18 amino acids. Germline V lookup: CDR1 LNHDA, CDR2 SQIVND (reference sequence). Trimming cost V 7 bases and J 0 bases; bases outside gene matches: 12.